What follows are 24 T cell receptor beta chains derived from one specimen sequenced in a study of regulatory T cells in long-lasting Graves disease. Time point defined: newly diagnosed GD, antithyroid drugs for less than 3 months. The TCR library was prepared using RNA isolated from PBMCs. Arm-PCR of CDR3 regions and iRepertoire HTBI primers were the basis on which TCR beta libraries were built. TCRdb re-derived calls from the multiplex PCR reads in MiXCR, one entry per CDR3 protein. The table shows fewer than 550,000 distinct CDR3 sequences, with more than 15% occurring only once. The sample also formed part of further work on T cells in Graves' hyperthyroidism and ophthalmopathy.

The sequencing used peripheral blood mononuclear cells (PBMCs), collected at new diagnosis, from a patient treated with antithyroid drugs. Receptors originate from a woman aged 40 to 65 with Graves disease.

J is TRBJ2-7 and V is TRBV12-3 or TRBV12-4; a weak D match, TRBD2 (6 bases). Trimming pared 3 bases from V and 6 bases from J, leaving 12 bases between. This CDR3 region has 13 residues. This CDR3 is CASSFGQGGEQYF. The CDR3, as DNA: TGTGCCAGCAGTTTTGGGCAGGGAGGCGAGCAGTACTTC.

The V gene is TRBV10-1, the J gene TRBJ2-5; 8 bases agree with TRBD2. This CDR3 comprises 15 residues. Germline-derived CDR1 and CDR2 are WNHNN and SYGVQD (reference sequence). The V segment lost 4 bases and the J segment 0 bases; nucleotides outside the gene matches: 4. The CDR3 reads CASSAGGGYQETQYF. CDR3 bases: TGCGCCAGCAGTGCTGGCGGGGGGTACCAAGAGACCCAGTACTTC.

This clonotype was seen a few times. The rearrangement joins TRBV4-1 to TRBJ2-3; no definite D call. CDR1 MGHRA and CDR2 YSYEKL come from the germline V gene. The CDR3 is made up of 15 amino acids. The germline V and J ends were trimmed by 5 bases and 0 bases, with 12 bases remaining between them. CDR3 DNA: TGCGCCAGCAGCACTCCTAGTTTGAGCACAGATACGCAGTATTTT. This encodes CASSTPSLSTDTQYF.

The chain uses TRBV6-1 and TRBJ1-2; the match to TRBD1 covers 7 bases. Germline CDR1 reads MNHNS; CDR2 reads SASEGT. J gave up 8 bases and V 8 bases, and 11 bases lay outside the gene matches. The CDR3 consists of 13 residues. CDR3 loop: CASSRGGASGYTF. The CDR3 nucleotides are TGTGCCAGCTCCAGGGGGGGGGCGAGCGGCTACACCTTC.

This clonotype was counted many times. DNA of the CDR3: TGCGCCAGCAGCCAGGGTCTTGGCCGCGACACTGAAGCTTTCTTT. Translation: CASSQGLGRDTEAFF. V is TRBV5-1 and J is TRBJ1-1; perhaps TRBD1 as D (5 bases). CDR1 SGHRS and CDR2 YFSETQ come from the germline V gene. This CDR3 is 15 amino acids long. With 4 bases removed from V and 3 bases from J, the gap between germline ends came to 16 bases.

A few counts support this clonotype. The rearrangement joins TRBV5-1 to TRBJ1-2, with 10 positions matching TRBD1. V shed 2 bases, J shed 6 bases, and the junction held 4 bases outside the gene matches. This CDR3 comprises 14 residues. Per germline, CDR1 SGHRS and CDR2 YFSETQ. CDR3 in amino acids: CASSFAGTGDGYTF. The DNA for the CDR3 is TGCGCCAGCAGCTTCGCCGGGACAGGGGATGGCTACACCTTC.

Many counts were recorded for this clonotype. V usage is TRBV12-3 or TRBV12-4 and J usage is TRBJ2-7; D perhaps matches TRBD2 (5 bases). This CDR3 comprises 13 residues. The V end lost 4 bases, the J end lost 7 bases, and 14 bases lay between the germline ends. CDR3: CASSSGLIWEQYF. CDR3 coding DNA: TGTGCCAGCAGTTCCGGACTGATCTGGGAGCAGTACTTC.

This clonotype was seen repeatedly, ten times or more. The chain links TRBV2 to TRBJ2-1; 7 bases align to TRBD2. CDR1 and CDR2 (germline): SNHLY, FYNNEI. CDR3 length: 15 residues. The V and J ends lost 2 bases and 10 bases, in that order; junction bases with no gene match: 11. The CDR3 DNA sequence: TGTGCCAGCAGTGAAATCGGGGGGAGAGCGGGGGAGCAGTTCTTC. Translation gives CASSEIGGRAGEQFF.

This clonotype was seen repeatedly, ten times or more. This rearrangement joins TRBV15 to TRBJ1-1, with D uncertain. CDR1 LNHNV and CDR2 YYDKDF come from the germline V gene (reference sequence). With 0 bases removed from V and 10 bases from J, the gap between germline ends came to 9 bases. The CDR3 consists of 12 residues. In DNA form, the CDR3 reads TGTGCCACCAGCAGAGATCAACTCGGAGCTTTCTTT. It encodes CATSRDQLGAFF. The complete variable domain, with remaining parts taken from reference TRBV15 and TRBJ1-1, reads DAMVIQNPRYQVTQFGKPVTLSCSQTLNHNVMYWYQQKSSQAPKLLFHYYDKDFNNEADTPDNFQSRRPNTSFCFLDIRSPGLGDTAMYLCATSRDQLGAFFGQGTRLTVV.

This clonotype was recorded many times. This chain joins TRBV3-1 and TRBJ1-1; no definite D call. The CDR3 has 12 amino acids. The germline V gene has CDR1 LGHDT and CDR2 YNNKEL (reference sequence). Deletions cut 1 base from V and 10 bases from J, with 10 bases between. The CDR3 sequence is CASSQGGYGAFF. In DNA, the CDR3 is TGTGCCAGCAGCCAAGGAGGGTACGGAGCTTTCTTT.

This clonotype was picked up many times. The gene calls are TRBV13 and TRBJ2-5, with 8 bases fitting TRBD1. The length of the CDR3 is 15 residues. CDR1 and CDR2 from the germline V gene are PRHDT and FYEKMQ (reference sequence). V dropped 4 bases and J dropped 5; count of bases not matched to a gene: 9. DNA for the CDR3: TGTGCCAGCAGCTCTCGGACAGGGAAGGCGGAGACCCAGTACTTC. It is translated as CASSSRTGKAETQYF.

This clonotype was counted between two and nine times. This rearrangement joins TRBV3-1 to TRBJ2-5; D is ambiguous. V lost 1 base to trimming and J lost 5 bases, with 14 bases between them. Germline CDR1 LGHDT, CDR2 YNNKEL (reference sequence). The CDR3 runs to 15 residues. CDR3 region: CASSQVVDPLETQYF. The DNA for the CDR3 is TGTGCCAGCAGCCAAGTGGTTGACCCTTTGGAGACCCAGTACTTC.

The CDR3 protein is CASSYSWDTHGTEAFF. The CDR3 bases are TGTGCCAGCAGTTACTCTTGGGACACCCACGGCACTGAAGCTTTCTTT. The chain couples TRBV6-2 or TRBV6-3 to TRBJ1-1, with D tentatively TRBD1 (6 bases). There are 16 residues in the CDR3. The germline CDR1 and CDR2 sequences are MNHEY and SVGEGT. V was trimmed by 0 bases and J by 4 bases, leaving 15 bases between them.

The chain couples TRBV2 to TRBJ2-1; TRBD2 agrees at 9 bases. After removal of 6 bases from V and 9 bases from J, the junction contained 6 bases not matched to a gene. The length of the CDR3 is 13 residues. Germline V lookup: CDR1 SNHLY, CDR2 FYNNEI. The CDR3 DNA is TGTGCCAGCAGCCTCGGGACTAGCATTGAGCAGTTCTTC. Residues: CASSLGTSIEQFF.

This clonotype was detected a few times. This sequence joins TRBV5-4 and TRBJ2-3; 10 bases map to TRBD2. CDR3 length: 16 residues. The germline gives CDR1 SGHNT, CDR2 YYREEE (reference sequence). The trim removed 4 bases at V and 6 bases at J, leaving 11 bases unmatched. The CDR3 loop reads CASSDPSGGAWDTQYF. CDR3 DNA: TGTGCCAGCAGCGACCCCAGCGGGGGGGCATGGGATACGCAGTATTTT. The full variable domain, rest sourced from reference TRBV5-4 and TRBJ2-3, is ETGVTQSPTHLIKTRGQQVTLRCSSQSGHNTVSWYQQALGQGPQFIFQYYREEENGRGNFPPRFSGLQFPNYSSELNVNALELDDSALYLCASSDPSGGAWDTQYFGPGTRLTVL.

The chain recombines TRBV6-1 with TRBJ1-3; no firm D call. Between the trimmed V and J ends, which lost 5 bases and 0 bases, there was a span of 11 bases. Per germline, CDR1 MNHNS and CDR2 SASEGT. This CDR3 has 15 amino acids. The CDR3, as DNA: TGTGCCAGCAGTAGCCCGGGGAGCTCTGGAAACACCATATATTTT. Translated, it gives CASSSPGSSGNTIYF.

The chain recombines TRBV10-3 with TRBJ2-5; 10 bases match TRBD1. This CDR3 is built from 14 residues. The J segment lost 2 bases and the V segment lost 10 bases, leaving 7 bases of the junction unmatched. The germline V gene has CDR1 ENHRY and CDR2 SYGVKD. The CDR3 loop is CATGQGEGQETQYF. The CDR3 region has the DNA TGTGCCACCGGACAGGGGGAAGGGCAAGAGACCCAGTACTTC.

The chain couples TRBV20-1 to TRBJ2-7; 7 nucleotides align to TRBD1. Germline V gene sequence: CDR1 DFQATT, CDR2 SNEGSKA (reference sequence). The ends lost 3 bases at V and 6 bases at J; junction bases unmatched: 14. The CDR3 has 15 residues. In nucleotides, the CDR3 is TGCAGTGCTAGGGGCCTCGGGACAGAAAGTGGCGAGCAGTACTTC. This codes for CSARGLGTESGEQYF.

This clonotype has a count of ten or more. For the CDR3, the DNA is TGTGCCAGCAGAAGGACAGGGGGTGGCACTGAAGCTTTCTTT. Protein product: CASRRTGGGTEAFF. This chain links TRBV6-1 with TRBJ1-1; 10 bases are a match to TRBD1. In germline, CDR1 is MNHNS, CDR2 SASEGT. The CDR3 has 14 amino acids. Trimming took 6 bases from V and 4 from J; bases not matched to a gene: 5.

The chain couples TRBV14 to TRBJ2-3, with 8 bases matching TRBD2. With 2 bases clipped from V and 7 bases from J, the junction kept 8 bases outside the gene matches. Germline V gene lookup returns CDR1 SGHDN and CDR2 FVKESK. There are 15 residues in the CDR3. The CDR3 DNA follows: TGTGCCAGCAGCCAACTTCGGGGGGGCCGAAATACGCAGTATTTT. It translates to CASSQLRGGRNTQYF.

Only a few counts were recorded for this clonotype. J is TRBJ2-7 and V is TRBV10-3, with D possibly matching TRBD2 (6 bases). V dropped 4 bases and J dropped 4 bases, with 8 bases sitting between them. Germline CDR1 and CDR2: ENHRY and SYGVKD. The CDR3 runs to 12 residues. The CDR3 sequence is CAISAGGYEQYF. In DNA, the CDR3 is TGTGCCATCAGTGCCGGGGGTTACGAGCAGTACTTC.

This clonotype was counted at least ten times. The CDR3 spells CASSLGLGGGSDGYTF. The CDR3 nucleotides read TGTGCCAGCAGCTTAGGATTAGGAGGGGGGAGTGATGGCTACACCTTC. The rearrangement uses TRBV11-2 and TRBJ1-2; a possible D gene is TRBD1 (6 bases). Trimming stripped 1 base from V and 6 bases from J, with 18 bases between. The CDR3 totals 16 residues. Germline assignment: CDR1 SGHAT and CDR2 FQNNGV.

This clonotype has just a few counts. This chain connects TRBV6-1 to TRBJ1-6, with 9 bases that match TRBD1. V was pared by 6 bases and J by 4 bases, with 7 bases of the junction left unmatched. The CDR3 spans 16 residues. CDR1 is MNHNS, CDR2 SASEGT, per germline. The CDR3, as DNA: TGTGCCAGCAGAGGTCCCGGGACAGGGTATAATTCACCCCTCCACTTT. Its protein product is CASRGPGTGYNSPLHF.

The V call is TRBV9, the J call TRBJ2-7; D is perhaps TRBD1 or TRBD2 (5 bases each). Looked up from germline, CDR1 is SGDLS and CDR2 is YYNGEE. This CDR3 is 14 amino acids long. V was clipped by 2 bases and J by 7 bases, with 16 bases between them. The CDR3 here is CASSVGTGPWEQYF. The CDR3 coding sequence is TGTGCCAGCAGCGTCGGGACGGGCCCATGGGAGCAGTACTTC.